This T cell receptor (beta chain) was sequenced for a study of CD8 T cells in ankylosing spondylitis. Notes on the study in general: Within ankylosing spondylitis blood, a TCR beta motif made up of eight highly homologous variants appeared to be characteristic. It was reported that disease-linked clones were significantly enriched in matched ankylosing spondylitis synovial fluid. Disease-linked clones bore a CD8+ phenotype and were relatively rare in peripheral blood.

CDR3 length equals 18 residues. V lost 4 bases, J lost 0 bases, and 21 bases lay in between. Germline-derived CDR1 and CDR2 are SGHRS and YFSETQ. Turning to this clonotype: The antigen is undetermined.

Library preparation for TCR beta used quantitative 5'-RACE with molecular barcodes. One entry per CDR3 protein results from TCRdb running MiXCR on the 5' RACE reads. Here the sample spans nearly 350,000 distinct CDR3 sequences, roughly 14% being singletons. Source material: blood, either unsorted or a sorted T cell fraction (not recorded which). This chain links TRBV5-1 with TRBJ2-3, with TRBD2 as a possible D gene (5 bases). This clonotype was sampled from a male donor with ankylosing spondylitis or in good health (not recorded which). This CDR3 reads CASSETRRATYSTDTQYF. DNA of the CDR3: TGCGCCAGCAGCGAAACTCGGCGGGCTACCTATAGCACAGATACGCAGTATTTT.